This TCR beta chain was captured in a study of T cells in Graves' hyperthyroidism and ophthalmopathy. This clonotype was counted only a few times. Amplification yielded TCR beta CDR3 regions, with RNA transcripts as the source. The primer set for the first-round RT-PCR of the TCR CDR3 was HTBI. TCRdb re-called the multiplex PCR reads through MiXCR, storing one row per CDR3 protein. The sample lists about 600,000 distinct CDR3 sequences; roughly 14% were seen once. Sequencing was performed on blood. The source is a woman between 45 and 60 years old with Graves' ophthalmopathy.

In DNA form, the CDR3 reads TGCAGTGCGACAGGGGGCAATACACCCCTCCACTTT. This codes for CSATGGNTPLHF. This chain connects TRBV20-1 to TRBJ1-6, with 10 bases identical to TRBD1. The junction had 4 bases not matched to a gene; V was cut back by 6 bases and J by 11 bases. CDR3 length equals 12 residues. Germline CDR1 and CDR2: DFQATT and SNEGSKA (reference sequence).